This T cell receptor beta chain was sequenced during a study of blood T cell repertoires in COVID-19 (dated by TCRdb to about 2020). Study-level background: Collaborator samples came from the United States, Italy and Spain and covered acute and convalescent phases of COVID-19. The prospective study material was composed of cDNA or gDNA derived from T cells, B-cell-depleted T cells, or PBMCs. The dataset comprised deeply sampled blood TCRbeta repertoires from subjects exposed to, actively infected with, or recovered from COVID-19. The repertoires were made available in a free public database intended to serve as a resource for research on the immune response to SARS-CoV-2. The samples were drawn from the first 160 participants of the ongoing ImmuneRACE study and from 1,254 subjects provided by 6 global collaborators. The sample metadata nearly always contained a de-identified subject ID, COVID-19 status, age in years and sex. Where HLA class I and class II types were available, the types were taken from metadata supplied by the sample provider, not from assay-based typing. Beyond this particular receptor, the publication reports: The quantity of clinical and demographic metadata differed by source and by participant and was supplied without curation.

Trimming takes 10 bases off V and 5 bases off J; junction bases not matched to a gene: 11. CDR1 and CDR2 (SGHDT, YYEEEE) derive from the germline V gene. The CDR3 numbers 13 residues from cysteine through phenylalanine. Of the read, only the CDR3 DNA is kept; its 39 bases are in frame from base 1. To note about this clone: Its antigen is still unknown. No base-level quality is on record; no much larger clone is a single base apart.

TCRbeta CDR3 regions were amplified from genomic DNA using the immunoSEQ Assay, a bias-controlled multiplex PCR. Per the original workflow: The number of nucleated cells in each sample was estimated from the amplification of reference gene primers within the assay. Sequence reads were collapsed and filtered to measure the absolute abundance of every unique TCRbeta CDR3 rearrangement. For each sample, productive Simpson clonality was calculated as the square root of Simpson's diversity index across productive rearrangements. TCRdb provides this immuneACCESS table in a form limited to in-frame rearrangements. Some clones are lacking; in checked studies, under half of them reflect an unresolved V gene, and why the rest are absent is not known. The DNA gave D and trimming, while V, J and clone size come from that table. Within this sample are 250,000 to 350,000 clones, with 88% of them counted one time only. Jointly, the top ten make up roughly 4% of the sample.

Whole blood was collected in K2EDTA tubes by collaborating institutions according to the institutions' own protocols. For TCRbeta analysis, collaborators shipped samples in one of three forms: frozen whole blood, isolated PBMCs, or DNA extracted from either of those sample types. What was sequenced was peripheral blood. The chain is assembled from TRBV5-6 and TRBJ2-5; 7 central bases correspond to TRBD2. This receptor was identified in a woman in her 50s with active or convalescent COVID-19. The nucleotide sequence reads TGTGCCTCGGCTAGCGGCCTGGGGGAGACCCAGTACTTC. The encoded protein is CASASGLGETQYF. Where the CDR3 stops, the reference TRBV5-6 and TRBJ2-5 genes take over; the full variable domain is DAGVTQSPTHLIKTRGQQVTLRCSPKSGHDTVSWYQQALGQGPQFIFQYYEEEERQRGNFPDRFSGHQFPNYSSELNVNALLLGDSALYLCASASGLGETQYFGPGTRLLVL.